This T cell receptor beta chain was identified during a study of high-grade serous ovarian cancer treatment subgroups. Study-wide points: Same-patient tumor repertoires overlapped at roughly 0.1 to 0.85; different patients barely overlapped.

Tumor samples were obtained before definitive surgery or chemotherapy. Concerning this clone itself: Its antigen is as yet unknown.

Only in-frame clones appear in the TCRdb table, and some are missing; sequencing was by immunoSEQ multiplex PCR. Altogether 9,500 to 15,000 clones are present, 88% being singletons, with the ten largest covering 2.9%. The CDR3 sequence is 15 residues long. The germline V gene encodes CDR1 SGHVS and CDR2 FQNEAQ. V lost 2 bases and J lost 0, with 10 bases in between. This clonotype originated in a human donor with high-grade serous ovarian cancer. The genes are TRBV7-8 and TRBJ1-2; tentative D call: TRBD1 (5 bases). Sequencing was performed on tumor tissue. CDR3 DNA: TGTGCCAGCAGCTTATCCCGGGGCTCTAACTATGGCTACACCTTC. Protein: CASSLSRGSNYGYTF.